This T cell receptor (beta chain) was sequenced in a study of shared clonotypes between healthy human individuals. Repertoires were generated with immunoSEQ multiplex PCR, while TCRdb's copy carries only in-frame clones and drops some. Altogether around 530,000 clones are present, roughly 79% being singletons, with the ten largest covering around 12%. V lost 4 bases and J lost 5, with 16 bases in between. CDR1 is SGHRS, CDR2 YFSETQ, per germline. The CDR3 runs 14 residues. The rearrangement joins TRBV5-1 to TRBJ2-7; tentative D call: TRBD1 (6 bases). Sequenced material: PBMCs. The sequence was collected from a woman aged 40 to 50 in good health. Some clones in this sample may be carry-over from other donors' samples. CDR3 in amino acids: CASSIFPQGDEQYF. The CDR3 nucleotides read TGCGCCAGCAGCATTTTTCCACAGGGAGACGAGCAGTACTTC.